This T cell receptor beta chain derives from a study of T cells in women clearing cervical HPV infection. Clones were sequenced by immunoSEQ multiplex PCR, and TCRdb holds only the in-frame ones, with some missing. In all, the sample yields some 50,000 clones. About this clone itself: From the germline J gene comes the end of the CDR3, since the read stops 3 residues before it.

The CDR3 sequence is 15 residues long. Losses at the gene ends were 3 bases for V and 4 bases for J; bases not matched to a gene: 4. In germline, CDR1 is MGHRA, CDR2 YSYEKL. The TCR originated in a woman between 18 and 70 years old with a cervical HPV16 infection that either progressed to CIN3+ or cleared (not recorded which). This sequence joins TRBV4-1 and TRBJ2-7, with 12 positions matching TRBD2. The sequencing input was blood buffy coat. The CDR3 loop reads CASSHGLAGLYEQYF. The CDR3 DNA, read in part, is TGCGCCAGCAGCCACGGACTAGCGGGGTTGTACGAG.